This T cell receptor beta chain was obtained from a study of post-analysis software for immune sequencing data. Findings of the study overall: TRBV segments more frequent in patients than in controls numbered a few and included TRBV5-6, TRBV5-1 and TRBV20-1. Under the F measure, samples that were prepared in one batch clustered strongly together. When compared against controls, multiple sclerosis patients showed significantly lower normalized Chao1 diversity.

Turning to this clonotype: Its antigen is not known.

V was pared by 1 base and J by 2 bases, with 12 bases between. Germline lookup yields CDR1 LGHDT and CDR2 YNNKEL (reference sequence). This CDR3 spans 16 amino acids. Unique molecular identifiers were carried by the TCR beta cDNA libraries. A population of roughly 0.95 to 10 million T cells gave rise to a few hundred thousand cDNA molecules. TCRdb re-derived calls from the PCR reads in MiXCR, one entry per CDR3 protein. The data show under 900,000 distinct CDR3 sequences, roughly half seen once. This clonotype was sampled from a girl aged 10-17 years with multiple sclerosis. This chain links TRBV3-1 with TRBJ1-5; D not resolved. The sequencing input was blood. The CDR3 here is CASSQGPGYGNQPQHF. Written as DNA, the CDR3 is TGTGCCAGCAGCCAAGGTCCGGGCTACGGCAATCAGCCCCAGCATTTT.